This T cell receptor (beta chain) emerged from a study of control samples from healthy donors and cancer patients. Worth noting for this clone: Other nucleotide sequences from this sample produce the same CDR3.

Generated by immunoSEQ multiplex PCR, the TCRdb table keeps only in-frame clones and is missing some. The sample has about 100,000 clones, more than 85% seen once. The TCR originated in a woman between 50 and 59 years old in good health. Sequencing was done on a sample of blood.

Here the CDR3 DNA reads TGTGCCAGCTCACCACAGGAGACCCAGTACTTC. This gives the protein CASSPQETQYF. This chain links TRBV18 with TRBJ2-5; D unclear. The germline V gene encodes CDR1 KGHSH and CDR2 LQKENI. Trimming pared 1 base from V and 5 bases from J, leaving 2 bases between. This CDR3 has 11 amino acids.